This T cell receptor beta chain was sequenced for a study of PD-L1 blockade in urothelial cancer. Sample time point: peripheral blood 6 weeks after treatment start. Metastatic or locally advanced urothelial carcinoma was present in the patients. Sequenced by immunoSEQ multiplex PCR; TCRdb stores in-frame clones only, minus some. The sample has under 55,000 clones, around 82% seen once. This clone turned up a few times. Germline CDR1 reads SGHVS; CDR2 reads FQNEAQ. V lost 5 bases and J lost 1, with 17 bases in between. The length of the CDR3 is 16 residues. The chain recombines TRBV7-8 with TRBJ1-1, with D maybe TRBD1 (5 bases). The input for sequencing was PBMCs, taken around atezolizumab (anti-PD-L1) treatment. The source is a man in his fifties or sixties with urothelial cancer. CDR3 residues: CASSPPQGFGNTEAFF. The CDR3 DNA reads as TGTGCCAGCAGCCCCCCCCAGGGATTCGGGAACACTGAAGCTTTCTTT.